These T cell receptor beta chains were read from a single sample in a study of cytomegalovirus exposure and HLA in healthy donors. Produced via immunoSEQ multiplex PCR; TCRdb's table is partial and in-frame only. Counted here are 130,000 to 150,000 clones, more than 70% occurring once; the ten biggest clones make up 4.9%. Specimen: PBMCs. These receptors came from a woman between 50 and 59 years old in good health and CMV-seronegative. The CDR3 runs from the conserved cysteine through the conserved F or W. A D gene is named only where the DNA matches it firmly.

d_call v_call cdr3_aa
- TRBV4-3 CASSQIYTKNIQYF
- TRBV2 CASSSGFDEKLFF
- TRBV30 CAWSQGFGYTF
TRBD2 TRBV19 CASSPGAGGRKTQYF
- TRBV7-9 CASSLELEKLFF
- TRBV7-8 CASSLVGQGHYEQYF
- TRBV5-6 CASSLDLAGWETQYF
TRBD1 TRBV7-8 CASSSRTGPNTGELFF
TRBD1 TRBV11-1 CASSPDRGEQYF
TRBD2 TRBV28 CASSRKRGGVGQYF
- TRBV5-1 CASSLVAQNEQFF
- TRBV30 CAWAAAGWNEQFF
TRBD2 TRBV5-1 CASSLSGGGYEQYF
- TRBV7-2 CASSLDGAGGYTF
TRBD2 TRBV29-1 CSVEDGTSGRAYEQYF
- TRBV30 CAWSGGGENTIYF
- TRBV19 CASSPPGHGYEQYF
- TRBV7-6 CASSLARRGNSPLHF
- TRBV19 CASSIEQGLQGIQYF
- TRBV5-5 CASSQERNEQFF
TRBD1 TRBV7-7 CASSTVGQQETQYF
TRBD1 TRBV7-9 CASSLDGTGNSPLHF
- TRBV5-4 CASSSGSEPSQETQYF
- TRBV30 CAWSGGGTSLYEQYF
- TRBV7-2 CASSENMNTEAFF
TRBD1 TRBV9 CASSETGGPTEAFF
TRBD2 TRBV9 CASSVRGLAVDEQFF
TRBD2 TRBV5-6 CASSLRSRGRTGELFF
TRBD1 TRBV4-1 CASSQGGRDRRGYTF
TRBD2 TRBV25-1 CATASGGTYNEQFF
TRBD1 TRBV19 CASSGQGAGELFF
- TRBV4-1 CASSQESGSDYGYTF
TRBD1 TRBV19 CASSTGQGIGYTF
TRBD1 TRBV7-6 CASTNRDSYNEQFF
- TRBV9 CASSLDNSPLHF
- TRBV2 CASSEMRSGNSPLHF
- TRBV27 CASSLGGSGSTEAFF
TRBD2 TRBV13 CASSPRLAANTGELFF
TRBD1 TRBV11-2 CASSDDYRGRIGYTF
- TRBV2 CASSDRVYADTQYF
TRBD2 TRBV7-6 CASSLATGGRGTGELFF
TRBD1 TRBV19 CASRRQGLGNSPLHF
TRBD2 TRBV6-1 CASSVSLAGTVETQYF
TRBD1 TRBV19 CASSIKGTGGRYGYTF
TRBD1 TRBV28 CASSDLGTGDEKLFF
TRBD1 TRBV6-5 CASSSSRPGGTGELFF
- TRBV5-4 CASSLVGGSYGYTF
- TRBV7-3 CASSPGRPALGYTF
TRBD2 TRBV4-2 CASSQAQRGWDTQYF